This is a list of T cell receptor beta chains from one sample in a study of blood T cell repertoires in COVID-19. Sequencing was performed with immunoSEQ multiplex PCR; in TCRdb, only in-frame clones are kept and a portion is missing. The sample has roughly 190,000 clones; around 90% are singletons. Sequencing was performed on peripheral blood. These receptors all come from a man in his fifties or sixties with active or convalescent COVID-19. CDR3s include the opening cysteine and the closing phenylalanine or tryptophan. D genes are given only for firm matches. Clone size is shown for a subset of rows, as once, few, many or a class of expanded clone.

NA	TRBJ1-1	TRBV18	NA	CASSPLAVNTEAFF	TGTGCCAGCTCACCTCTGGCGGTGAACACTGAAGCTTTCTTT
TRBD1	TRBJ2-3	TRBV28	few	CASRTGGATDTQYF	TGTGCCAGCAGGACAGGGGGCGCAACAGATACGCAGTATTTT
NA	TRBJ1-1	TRBV3-1/TRBV3-2	NA	CASSQFINTEAFF	TGTGCCAGCAGCCAATTTATTAACACTGAAGCTTTCTTT
TRBD1	TRBJ2-5	TRBV9	NA	CASSRDRGAETQYF	TGTGCCAGCAGTCGGGACAGGGGTGCGGAGACCCAGTACTTC
NA	TRBJ2-1	TRBV18	NA	CASSPAGRPNEQFF	TGTGCCAGCTCACCAGCGGGAAGACCCAATGAGCAGTTCTTC
NA	TRBJ1-3	TRBV5-1	NA	CASSTSGVSSGNTIYF	TGCGCCAGCAGCACCTCAGGGGTGAGCTCTGGAAACACCATATATTTT
NA	TRBJ1-1	TRBV7-9	NA	CASSLSTYTEAFF	TGTGCCAGCAGCTTAAGCACCTACACTGAAGCTTTCTTT
NA	TRBJ1-1	TRBV7-4	NA	CASSSPGLNSGAFF	TGTGCCAGCAGCTCCCCGGGTCTTAACTCGGGGGCTTTCTTT
NA	TRBJ2-5	TRBV5-1	NA	CASSDLGLQETQYF	TGCGCCAGCAGCGATCTGGGCCTCCAAGAGACCCAGTACTTC
TRBD1	TRBJ2-2	TRBV6-2/TRBV6-3	NA	CASSLDPPGTANTGELFF	TGTGCCAGCAGTTTAGACCCTCCCGGGACAGCGAACACCGGGGAGCTGTTTTTT
TRBD1	TRBJ2-4	TRBV5-1	few	CASSIGQGQNIQYF	TGCGCCAGCAGCATCGGACAGGGGCAAAACATTCAGTACTTC
NA	TRBJ2-5	TRBV5-1	NA	CASSPGGHETQYF	TGCGCCAGCAGCCCGGGTGGTCACGAGACCCAGTACTTC
NA	TRBJ1-1	TRBV5-4	NA	CASHRGGNMNTEAFF	TGTGCCAGCCACCGAGGGGGTAACATGAACACTGAAGCTTTCTTT
TRBD2	TRBJ2-3	TRBV4-1	NA	CASSQVAGAGDTQYF	TGCGCCAGCAGCCAAGTAGCGGGGGCTGGAGATACGCAGTATTTT
TRBD1	TRBJ2-7	TRBV7-9	NA	CASSLTAGTGPDEQYF	TGTGCCAGCAGCTTAACGGCTGGGACAGGGCCCGACGAGCAGTACTTC
TRBD1	TRBJ2-1	TRBV9	NA	CASSVEGAGTNEQFF	TGTGCCAGCAGCGTAGAGGGGGCAGGGACCAATGAGCAGTTCTTC
TRBD1	TRBJ1-4	TRBV4-1	few	CASSQTGERKLFF	TGCGCCAGCAGCCAGACAGGGGAAAGGAAACTGTTTTTT
TRBD2	TRBJ2-5	TRBV10-2	NA	CASRERGGETQYF	TGCGCCAGCAGAGAGCGGGGGGGGGAGACCCAGTACTTC
TRBD2	TRBJ2-3	TRBV10-2	NA	CASSEAGGTTDTQYF	TGCGCCAGCAGTGAGGCGGGGGGCACGACAGATACGCAGTATTTT
NA	TRBJ2-7	TRBV3-1/TRBV3-2	NA	CASSQGAAYEQYF	TGTGCCAGCAGCCAAGGAGCGGCCTACGAGCAGTACTTC